This TCR beta chain appears in the sequencing data of a study of T cells in localized non-small cell lung cancer. Regarding the study as a whole: The study linked higher blood T cell density to longer overall survival. Tumor showed lower T cell clonality than uninvolved adjacent lung, where it was highest. A median around 57 of the top 100 tumor clones appeared in adjacent lung.

J lost 7 bases, V lost 2 bases, and 7 bases had no gene match. This CDR3 is built from 15 residues. Germline V gene lookup returns CDR1 ENHRY and CDR2 SYGVKD. This clone is deemed medium-sized. Antigen specificity is unknown. Profiling relied on immunoSEQ multiplex PCR, and the TCRdb table lists in-frame clones only, not all of them. The data contain 5,600 or so clones, around 26% of them singletons. The sample was lung tumor tissue, taken before any cancer treatment. The V gene is TRBV10-3, the J gene TRBJ2-1, with 8 bases lining up with TRBD1. The receptor comes from a female donor of 60 years or more with stage I lung adenocarcinoma. The CDR3 loop reads CAISERQGAGNEQFF. CDR3 coding DNA: TGTGCCATCAGTGAGAGGCAGGGGGCAGGAAATGAGCAGTTCTTC.